A selection of T cell receptor beta chains follows, all from one sample in a study of blood T cell repertoires in COVID-19. Using immunoSEQ multiplex PCR, the repertoire was profiled, and TCRdb retains in-frame clones only, with some absent. This table holds 250,000 to 350,000 clones, around 87% found once. The sample comprised peripheral blood. These receptors were collected from a woman aged 45-59 years who had recovered from COVID-19. CDR3s include the opening cysteine and the closing phenylalanine or tryptophan. D genes are given only for firm matches. The size entry is marked missing in some rows and otherwise reads once, few, many or a size class.

TRBJ2-7 | . | TRBD2 | TRBV28 | CASRGTSGRAYEQYF | TGTGCCAGCAGGGGGACTAGCGGGAGGGCCTACGAGCAGTACTTC
TRBJ1-3 | few | . | TRBV5-1 | CASSDTGFSGNTIYF | TGCGCCAGCAGCGACACAGGGTTCTCTGGAAACACCATATATTTT
TRBJ2-1 | . | . | TRBV9 | CASSIVGRGGEQFF | TGTGCCAGCAGCATCGTAGGGCGGGGAGGTGAGCAGTTCTTC
TRBJ2-3 | . | TRBD2 | TRBV30 | CAWSFLAGASDTQYF | TGTGCCTGGAGTTTCCTAGCGGGAGCATCAGATACGCAGTATTTT
TRBJ2-3 | . | TRBD2 | TRBV5-1 | CASSLVRAGPADTQYF | TGCGCCAGCAGCTTGGTCAGAGCGGGACCCGCAGATACGCAGTATTTT
TRBJ2-3 | . | TRBD1 | TRBV6-2/TRBV6-3 | CASSSAGGLEDTQYF | TGTGCCAGCAGTTCAGCAGGGGGCTTGGAAGATACGCAGTATTTT
TRBJ1-2 | . | . | TRBV18 | CASSPDSNYGYTF | TGTGCCAGCTCACCCGACAGCAACTATGGCTACACCTTC
TRBJ1-6 | few | TRBD1 | TRBV7-2 | CASSPQTGLGSPLHF | TGTGCCAGCAGCCCACAGACAGGGTTAGGATCACCCCTCCACTTT
TRBJ1-4 | few | . | TRBV12-3/TRBV12-4 | CASRRNRDEKLFF | TGTGCCAGCAGGCGTAACAGGGATGAAAAACTGTTTTTT
TRBJ2-1 | . | TRBD2 | TRBV30 | CAWNLAGVSGEQFF | TGTGCCTGGAACCTAGCGGGAGTTAGCGGTGAGCAGTTCTTC
TRBJ2-5 | . | . | TRBV2 | CASSVKGAQETQYF | TGTGCCAGCAGTGTAAAAGGGGCCCAAGAGACCCAGTACTTC
TRBJ2-3 | . | . | TRBV21-1 | CASSPGQSPPDTQYF | TGTGCCAGCAGCCCAGGACAGAGCCCGCCAGATACGCAGTATTTT
TRBJ2-2 | . | TRBD1 | TRBV6-6 | CASRNTGANTGELFF | TGTGCCAGCAGAAATACAGGGGCGAACACCGGGGAGCTGTTTTTT
TRBJ2-5 | . | TRBD2 | TRBV4-2 | CASSQGTSGRSGETQYF | TGTGCCAGCAGCCAAGGGACTAGCGGGAGGTCCGGCGAGACCCAGTACTTC
TRBJ2-1 | . | TRBD2 | TRBV4-2 | CASSQEGLAGDYNEQFF | TGTGCCAGCAGCCAAGAGGGACTAGCGGGAGACTACAATGAGCAGTTCTTC
TRBJ2-5 | . | TRBD1 | TRBV2 | CASRVDRDQETQYF | TGTGCCAGCAGGGTCGACAGGGACCAAGAGACCCAGTACTTC
TRBJ2-3 | . | . | TRBV2 | CASRFGQLPTDTQYF | TGTGCCAGCAGATTTGGACAGCTCCCCACAGATACGCAGTATTTT
TRBJ2-7 | once | . | TRBV28 | CASSSPGSSYEQYF | TGTGCCAGCAGCTCCCCGGGGAGCTCCTACGAGCAGTACTTC
TRBJ1-1 | . | . | TRBV15 | CATSSEMNTEAFF | TGTGCCACCAGCAGTGAGATGAACACTGAAGCTTTCTTT
TRBJ2-7 | few | TRBD2 | TRBV7-9 | CASSLVGGRVYEQYF | TGTGCCAGCAGCTTAGTTGGCGGGAGGGTCTACGAGCAGTACTTC